The 30 T cell receptor beta chains listed next were all sequenced from one sample in a study of blood T cell repertoires in COVID-19. TCRdb keeps only in-frame clones here, not all; method: immunoSEQ multiplex PCR. The sample shows hundreds of thousands of clones, roughly 85% of them seen only once. Sequences were obtained from PBMCs or T cells enriched from blood (not recorded which). The receptors come from a man aged 35 to 55 who had recovered from COVID-19.

This sequence joins TRBV3-1 (or the pseudogene TRBV3-2) and TRBJ2-7, with D possibly matching TRBD2 (6 bases). Germline V CDR1 and CDR2: LGHDT, YNNKEL (reference sequence). The CDR3 has 15 residues. The V gene lost 1 base and the J gene lost 2 bases, with 12 bases spanning the gap. The CDR3 reads CASSQGGGGTYEQYF. CDR3 nucleotide sequence: TGTGCCAGCAGCCAAGGGGGAGGAGGAACCTACGAGCAGTACTTC.

CDR3 loop: CASSQGGKYQETQYF. The CDR3 DNA follows: TGTGCCAGCAGTCAGGGGGGCAAATACCAAGAGACCCAGTACTTC. The chain recombines TRBV27 with TRBJ2-5; possibly TRBD1 for D (7 bases). CDR1 MNHEY and CDR2 SMNVEV come from the germline V gene (reference sequence). The CDR3 spans 15 residues. The V and J ends lost 5 bases and 0 bases respectively, with 13 bases between them.

V usage is TRBV6-5 and J usage is TRBJ1-2; 7 bases agree with TRBD1. CDR3 length: 14 amino acids. J was trimmed by 0 bases and V by 6 bases; bases with no gene match: 4. Germline V gene lookup returns CDR1 MNHEY and CDR2 SVGAGI. The CDR3: CASRWTGTNYGYTF. CDR3 bases: TGTGCCAGCAGATGGACAGGCACTAACTATGGCTACACCTTC.

The chain employs TRBV29-1 and TRBJ2-1; possibly TRBD2 for D (5 bases). V dropped 3 bases and J dropped 3 bases, with 12 bases sitting between them. CDR1 SQVTM and CDR2 ANQGSEA come from the germline V gene. This CDR3 has 14 residues. The CDR3 region is CSVDRAGLYNEQFF. In nucleotides, the CDR3 is TGCAGCGTTGATCGGGCGGGTCTCTACAATGAGCAGTTCTTC.

This clone was seen more than once but under ten times. This rearrangement joins TRBV6-5 to TRBJ1-1; 8 bases line up with TRBD1. CDR3 length: 13 amino acids. Germline V gene lookup returns CDR1 MNHEY and CDR2 SVGAGI. V lost 6 bases, J lost 7 bases, and 7 bases stayed unmatched. The CDR3 here is CASSRGPQVEAFF. The CDR3, as DNA: TGTGCCAGCAGCAGGGGGCCTCAGGTTGAAGCTTTCTTT.

On this clone itself: In the same sample, other DNA sequences code for this CDR3. The V call is TRBV4-1, the J call TRBJ2-7; 9 nucleotides align to TRBD1. Trimming took 1 base from V and 2 from J; bases not matched to a gene: 3. From germline, CDR1 is MGHRA and CDR2 YSYEKL. The CDR3 consists of 15 residues. The CDR3: CASSQGGTGPYEQYF. In nucleotides, the CDR3 is TGCGCCAGCAGCCAAGGTGGGACAGGGCCCTACGAGCAGTACTTC.

This chain joins TRBV3-1 (or the pseudogene TRBV3-2) and TRBJ2-3, with TRBD2 matching 9 bases. Trimming at V came to 3 bases and at J to 5 bases, leaving 9 bases not matched to a gene. Germline V lookup: CDR1 LGHDT, CDR2 YNNKEL (reference sequence). The length of the CDR3 is 16 residues. CDR3 bases: TGTGCCAGCAGCCATTCGGCGGGAGGGCGGAAAGATACGCAGTATTTT. Residues: CASSHSAGGRKDTQYF.

This clone was found a few times. This sequence joins TRBV28 and TRBJ2-7, with 12 bases lining up with TRBD2. From germline, CDR1 is MDHEN and CDR2 SYDVKM. The CDR3 runs to 15 residues. With 8 bases clipped from V and 0 bases from J, the junction kept 5 bases outside the gene matches. In nucleotides, the CDR3 is TGTGCCAGCCAAAAGACTAGCGGGAGCTCCTACGAGCAGTACTTC. Translated, it gives CASQKTSGSSYEQYF. The full variable domain, in which reference TRBV28 and TRBJ2-7 provide the parts outside the CDR3, is DVKVTQSSRYLVKRTGEKVFLECVQDMDHENMFWYRQDPGLGLRLIYFSYDVKMKEKGDIPEGYSVSREKKERFSLILESASTNQTSMYLCASQKTSGSSYEQYFGPGTRLTVT.

Only one count was recorded for this clone. For the CDR3, the DNA is TGTGCCAGCAGAATGGCGGCCGGGGAGCTGTTTTTT. Translated: CASRMAAGELFF. The chain recombines TRBV6-5 with TRBJ2-2; D remains unclear. V was trimmed by 6 bases and J by 6 bases, leaving 8 bases between them. This CDR3 spans 12 amino acids. The germline CDR1 and CDR2 sequences are MNHEY and SVGAGI.

The V gene is TRBV5-1, the J gene TRBJ2-5; 7 bases are a match to TRBD1. J lost 3 bases, V lost 4 bases, and 3 bases had no gene match. The CDR3 contains 13 residues. Germline assignment: CDR1 SGHRS and CDR2 YFSETQ. The CDR3 loop reads CASSTTGEETQYF. DNA of the CDR3: TGCGCCAGCAGCACAACAGGGGAAGAGACCCAGTACTTC.

This chain connects TRBV29-1 to TRBJ2-7, with 9 bases lining up with TRBD1. Losses at the gene ends were 6 bases for V and 4 bases for J; bases not matched to a gene: 7. Germline V lookup: CDR1 SQVTM, CDR2 ANQGSEA. The CDR3 has 13 residues. DNA of the CDR3: TGCAGCGTGCTAGGGACAGGGAGTTACGAGCAGTACTTC. This gives the protein CSVLGTGSYEQYF.

The chain uses TRBV28 and TRBJ1-1; 7 nucleotides line up with TRBD1. Trimming took 4 bases from V and 4 from J; bases not matched to a gene: 6. The germline V gene has CDR1 MDHEN and CDR2 SYDVKM. This CDR3 region has 14 residues. CDR3 amino acids: CASSSTGAVTEAFF. Written as DNA, the CDR3 is TGTGCCAGCAGTTCTACAGGGGCGGTCACTGAAGCTTTCTTT.

The V gene is TRBV11-2, the J gene TRBJ2-7; 8 nucleotides agree with TRBD2. Germline-derived CDR1 and CDR2 are SGHAT and FQNNGV. This CDR3 is 14 amino acids long. Unmatched junction bases numbered 2, after V lost 1 base and J lost 3 bases. The CDR3 DNA reads TGTGCCAGCAGCTTAGGACTAGCGAGCTACGAGCAGTACTTC. Amino acids: CASSLGLASYEQYF. Complete variable domain (other parts from reference TRBV11-2 and TRBJ2-7): EAGVAQSPRYKIIEKRQSVAFWCNPISGHATLYWYQQILGQGPKLLIQFQNNGVVDDSQLPKDRFSAERLKGVDSTLKIQPAKLEDSAVYLCASSLGLASYEQYFGPGTRLTVT.

This clone came up once. The chain couples TRBV27 to TRBJ1-5; a possible D gene is TRBD1 (6 bases). The CDR3 is 13 residues long. V shed 4 bases and J shed 3 bases, with 7 bases lying between them. Looked up from germline, CDR1 is MNHEY and CDR2 is SMNVEV (reference sequence). The CDR3 is CASSWGLNQPQHF. The CDR3 region has the DNA TGTGCCAGCAGTTGGGGGCTCAATCAGCCCCAGCATTTT.

V is TRBV5-1 and J is TRBJ2-1; D is perhaps TRBD2 (6 bases). This CDR3 comprises 17 residues. The V end lost 2 bases, the J end lost 13 bases, and 28 bases lay between the germline ends. CDR1 is SGHRS, CDR2 YFSETQ, per germline. CDR3: CASSLRLLTSNMETQFF. The CDR3 DNA reads TGCGCCAGCAGCTTACGACTCTTAACTAGCAACATGGAGACCCAGTTCTTC.

This rearrangement joins TRBV29-1 to TRBJ2-2; 7 nucleotides align to TRBD2. The V segment lost 5 bases and the J segment 6 bases; nucleotides outside the gene matches: 0. CDR3 length: 11 residues. In germline, CDR1 is SQVTM, CDR2 ANQGSEA. CDR3 loop: CSVRGAGELFF. The CDR3 DNA is TGCAGCGTTCGGGGGGCCGGGGAGCTGTTTTTT.

In this sample, this clone turned up a few times. The germline gene is not matched at one end of the junction; a read error may be the cause. V and J are TRBV7-2 and TRBJ2-1; tentatively, D is TRBD1 (6 bases). The CDR3 loop spans 13 amino acids. From germline, CDR1 is SGHTA and CDR2 FQGNSA. In nucleotides, the CDR3 is TGTGCCAGCAGCATGAAAAGACAGGTAGGCTGGGTCTTC. Translated: CASSMKRQVGWVF.

J is TRBJ2-1 and V is TRBV24-1, with 10 bases fitting TRBD1. V shed 12 bases and J 4 bases; nucleotides not matched to a gene: 8. This CDR3 region has 14 residues. Germline CDR1 KGHDR, CDR2 SFDVKD. CDR3: CASSGTGVYNEQFF. DNA of the CDR3: TGTGCCTCATCCGGGACAGGGGTTTACAATGAGCAGTTCTTC.

This clone has a handful of counts. This sequence joins TRBV29-1 and TRBJ2-5, with 7 positions matching TRBD1. The CDR3 totals 13 residues. CDR1 and CDR2 from the germline V gene are SQVTM and ANQGSEA. The V and J ends lost 5 bases and 2 bases, in that order; junction bases with no gene match: 5. CDR3 bases: TGCAGCGTTTTTGGACAGGTTCAAGAGACCCAGTACTTC. It codes for CSVFGQVQETQYF.

CDR3 sequence: CATSDSSGSSYNEQFF. The CDR3 nucleotides read TGTGCCACCAGTGATTCGAGCGGGAGCTCCTACAATGAGCAGTTCTTC. This rearrangement joins TRBV24-1 to TRBJ2-1, with TRBD2 matching 8 bases. CDR1 KGHDR and CDR2 SFDVKD come from the germline V gene. J lost 0 bases, V lost 2 bases, and 2 bases had no gene match. This CDR3 is built from 16 residues.

J is TRBJ1-1 and V is TRBV29-1, with TRBD1 matching over 7 bases. The CDR3 is 13 amino acids. The ends lost 5 bases at V and 5 bases at J; junction bases unmatched: 8. The germline V gene encodes CDR1 SQVTM and CDR2 ANQGSEA. The CDR3 sequence is CSVSMTGSTEAFF. Written as DNA, the CDR3 is TGCAGCGTTTCAATGACAGGGTCAACTGAAGCTTTCTTT.

V and J are TRBV5-1 and TRBJ2-3, with 8 positions matching TRBD2. Germline-derived CDR1 and CDR2 are SGHRS and YFSETQ. The ends lost 5 bases at V and 2 bases at J; junction bases unmatched: 1. This CDR3 region has 13 residues. The CDR3 DNA is TGCGCCAGCAGGGGACTAGTCACAGATACGCAGTATTTT. Protein product: CASRGLVTDTQYF.

The V call is TRBV19, the J call TRBJ2-7; D possibly corresponds to TRBD2 (6 bases). This CDR3 is 15 amino acids long. From germline, CDR1 is LNHDA and CDR2 SQIVND (reference sequence). V was pared by 5 bases and J by 7 bases, with 21 bases between. CDR3: CASSYSVSNAGEQYF. The CDR3 region has the DNA TGTGCCAGTAGTTACAGCGTCTCCAACGCGGGAGAGCAGTACTTC.

This clone was detected once. The chain joins TRBV5-1 to TRBJ2-1; TRBD2 aligns across 13 bases. The CDR3 spans 15 residues. CDR1 is SGHRS, CDR2 YFSETQ, per germline. With V trimmed by 1 base and J by 9 bases, 4 bases remained unmatched. CDR3 amino acids: CASSLTSGRVIEQFF. The CDR3 coding sequence is TGCGCCAGCAGCTTGACTAGCGGGAGGGTAATTGAGCAGTTCTTC. Full variable domain (rest looked up from reference TRBV5-1 and TRBJ2-1): KAGVTQTPRYLIKTRGQQVTLSCSPISGHRSVSWYQQTPGQGLQFLFEYFSETQRNKGNFPGRFSGRQFSNSRSEMNVSTLELGDSALYLCASSLTSGRVIEQFFGPGTRLTVL.

The V and J genes are TRBV30 and TRBJ1-2; 10 positions agree with TRBD1. The CDR3 loop spans 14 amino acids. CDR1 is GTSNPN, CDR2 SVGIG, per germline (reference sequence). The trim removed 5 bases at V and 5 bases at J, leaving 8 bases unmatched. The CDR3 region is CAWLPGQGIYGYTF. CDR3 in DNA: TGTGCCTGGCTTCCGGGACAGGGGATATATGGCTACACCTTC.

V is TRBV5-1 and J is TRBJ2-7; tentative D call: TRBD2 (6 bases). This CDR3 is built from 14 residues. Per the germline V gene, CDR1 is SGHRS and CDR2 is YFSETQ. The V end lost 0 bases, the J end lost 5 bases, and 12 bases lay between the germline ends. The CDR3, as DNA: TGCGCCAGCAGCTTGGCGGGAGTTTACGACGAGCAGTACTTC. Translation gives CASSLAGVYDEQYF.

This clone was found once. This rearrangement joins TRBV4-1 to TRBJ2-3; 14 bases are a match to TRBD2. Germline V gives CDR1 MGHRA, CDR2 YSYEKL. CDR3 size: 15 residues. V dropped 4 bases and J dropped 4; count of bases not matched to a gene: 1. In DNA form, the CDR3 reads TGCGCCAGCAGCCGGGGACTAGCGGGAGCAGATACGCAGTATTTT. Its translation: CASSRGLAGADTQYF.

Note on this clone: This CDR3 is also generated by other DNA sequences in the sample. The chain uses TRBV24-1 and TRBJ2-1; a weak D match, TRBD2 (6 bases). V gave up 1 base and J gave up 0 bases, with 9 bases separating them. The CDR3 sequence is 16 residues long. From germline, CDR1 is KGHDR and CDR2 SFDVKD. CDR3 in DNA: TGTGCCACCAGTGATTTTGGGGGGAGCTCCTACAATGAGCAGTTCTTC. Amino acids: CATSDFGGSSYNEQFF.

The chain has TRBV5-6 and TRBJ2-5, with D perhaps matching TRBD2 (6 bases). The germline CDR1 and CDR2 sequences are SGHDT and YYEEEE. The CDR3 has 13 residues. Trimming left V 1 base short and J 4 bases short, with 8 bases between. The CDR3 DNA sequence: TGTGCCAGCAGCTTGTTCGGGGGAGAGACCCAGTACTTC. This encodes CASSLFGGETQYF.

This chain uses TRBV11-3 with TRBJ2-7, with 8 nucleotides matching TRBD2. Trimming at V came to 3 bases and at J to 4 bases, leaving 8 bases not matched to a gene. Germline CDR1 is SGHNT and CDR2 is YENEEA. This CDR3 is 15 amino acids long. CDR3 in amino acids: CASSFSSGSNYEQYF. DNA of the CDR3: TGTGCCAGCAGCTTTTCGAGCGGGAGTAATTACGAGCAGTACTTC.